Described below is a single TCR beta chain sequence and its context. The CDR3 totals 16 residues. After removal of 2 bases from V and 2 bases from J, the junction contained 7 bases not matched to a gene. Germline CDR1 MDHEN, CDR2 SYDVKM. Produced via immunoSEQ multiplex PCR; TCRdb's table is partial and in-frame only. The sample holds some 720,000 clones; roughly 90% are singletons and the top ten take about 0.01%. The sample comes from a study of shared T cell receptors in the human thymus. Separately, the same data were catalogued under a study of human thymus T cells.

The V gene is TRBV28, the J gene TRBJ2-3, with 7 bases aligning to TRBD1. The receptor was isolated from a boy under two years old with a congenital heart defect. The sample consisted of thymocytes. In nucleotides, the CDR3 is TGTGCCAGCAGTTTAAGAGGGGGACAGACCACAGATACGCAGTATTTT. Amino acid sequence: CASSLRGGQTTDTQYF.